These 26 T cell receptor beta chains originate from one sample sequenced in a study of shared clonotypes between healthy human individuals. TCRdb's copy holds only in-frame clones and misses some; the assay was immunoSEQ multiplex PCR. This table holds 950,000 to 1,300,000 clones, about three quarters found once. Specimen: memory CD4+ T cells sorted from blood. Sample subset: CD45RA-negative fraction. The receptors shown here come from a young man in good health.

The genes are TRBV27 and TRBJ1-5; maybe TRBD1 (5 bases). This CDR3 comprises 14 residues. Trimming took 6 bases from V and 4 from J, leaving 13 bases between them. In germline, CDR1 is MNHEY, CDR2 SMNVEV (reference sequence). The CDR3 sequence: CASSSGRTNQPQHF. CDR3 sequence (DNA): TGTGCCAGCAGCTCGGGACGGACTAATCAGCCCCAGCATTTT.

The chain employs TRBV2 and TRBJ1-1; D gene ambiguous. The CDR3 length is 13 residues. Trimming stripped 7 bases from V and 7 bases from J, with 16 bases between. From germline, CDR1 is SNHLY and CDR2 FYNNEI. This CDR3 reads CASTLGEKSEAFF. The CDR3 nucleotides are TGTGCCAGCACCCTGGGAGAGAAGAGTGAAGCTTTCTTT.

The genes are TRBV30 and TRBJ2-1; 10 bases align to TRBD2. The trim removed 4 bases at V and 12 bases at J, leaving 9 bases unmatched. Germline lookup yields CDR1 GTSNPN and CDR2 SVGIG (reference sequence). The CDR3 is made up of 13 amino acids. The CDR3 reads CAWMGLAGDPQFF. The CDR3 bases are TGTGCCTGGATGGGTCTAGCGGGGGATCCGCAGTTCTTC.

The J gene is TRBJ1-6, the V gene TRBV5-6; D is perhaps TRBD1 (6 bases). V was pared by 0 bases and J by 0 bases, with 13 bases between. Germline V gene data show CDR1 as SGHDT and CDR2 as YYEEEE. CDR3 size: 18 residues. The CDR3 nucleotides read TGTGCCAGCAGCTTGGCCAAGGGGGGTAGCTCCTATAATTCACCCCTCCACTTT. As protein: CASSLAKGGSSYNSPLHF.

V usage is TRBV14 and J usage is TRBJ2-5; D not certain. The CDR3 totals 16 residues. CDR1 is SGHDN, CDR2 FVKESK, per germline. Between the trimmed V and J ends, which lost 1 base and 1 base, there was a span of 13 bases. This CDR3 is CASSQVTPRVQETQYF. The CDR3 DNA reads as TGTGCCAGCAGCCAAGTAACCCCTCGGGTCCAAGAGACCCAGTACTTC.

This clone was counted a single time. V is TRBV5-1 and J is TRBJ2-5; D gene unclear. Germline-derived CDR1 and CDR2 are SGHRS and YFSETQ. The CDR3 spans 13 residues. Trimming took off 0 bases at V and 6 bases at J, with 9 bases between the two ends. CDR3 amino acids: CASSLALVKTQYF. The CDR3 DNA reads TGCGCCAGCAGCTTGGCCTTAGTTAAGACCCAGTACTTC. The full variable domain, in which reference TRBV5-1 and TRBJ2-5 provide the parts outside the CDR3, is KAGVTQTPRYLIKTRGQQVTLSCSPISGHRSVSWYQQTPGQGLQFLFEYFSETQRNKGNFPGRFSGRQFSNSRSEMNVSTLELGDSALYLCASSLALVKTQYFGPGTRLLVL.

V is TRBV18 and J is TRBJ2-7; 12 bases match TRBD2. The CDR3 covers 20 residues. V was clipped by 3 bases and J by 5 bases; unmatched bases: 20. CDR1 and CDR2 (germline): KGHSH, LQKENI. The CDR3 DNA sequence: TGTGCCAGCTCACCTGCCAACCGGGGGCAACTAGCGGGAGGTACCCACGAGCAGTACTTC. Residues: CASSPANRGQLAGGTHEQYF.

The CDR3 DNA follows: TGTGCCAGCAGCCGTGGCAATCTAGCGGGGGTGGGCGAGCAGTTCTTC. Amino acids: CASSRGNLAGVGEQFF. The chain couples TRBV11-1 to TRBJ2-1; the match to TRBD2 covers 10 bases. Germline V gives CDR1 SGHAT, CDR2 FQDESV (reference sequence). This CDR3 is built from 16 residues. Germline trimming cut 5 bases from V and 10 bases from J; bases unmatched to any gene: 14.

CDR3 amino acids: CASSAFRDRTSPLHF. DNA of the CDR3: TGTGCCAGCAGTGCTTTTAGGGACAGAACTTCACCCCTCCACTTT. The chain links TRBV27 to TRBJ1-6, with 7 positions matching TRBD1. This CDR3 has 15 residues. The germline V gene has CDR1 MNHEY and CDR2 SMNVEV (reference sequence). J gave up 9 bases and V 5 bases, and 10 bases lay outside the gene matches.

The V gene is TRBV11-2, the J gene TRBJ2-7; a weak D match, TRBD2 (7 bases). Germline CDR1 and CDR2: SGHAT and FQNNGV. The CDR3 has 14 residues. With 4 bases removed from V and 7 bases from J, the gap between germline ends came to 17 bases. The CDR3 DNA reads TGTGCCAGCAGCTCCGGGACTAAAGGGGGGGAGCAGTACTTC. It encodes CASSSGTKGGEQYF.

The chain combines TRBV30 with TRBJ1-4; 7 bases line up with TRBD1. This CDR3 spans 15 amino acids. With 3 bases clipped from V and 0 bases from J, the junction kept 4 bases outside the gene matches. Per germline, CDR1 GTSNPN and CDR2 SVGIG (reference sequence). This CDR3 reads CAWSGQAPTNEKLFF. CDR3 bases: TGTGCCTGGAGCGGACAGGCCCCAACTAATGAAAAACTGTTTTTT.

This chain connects TRBV5-1 to TRBJ2-2; a weak D match, TRBD2 (5 bases). CDR1 and CDR2 (germline): SGHRS, YFSETQ. The germline V and J ends were trimmed by 0 bases and 7 bases, with 7 bases remaining between them. The CDR3 is 13 residues long. DNA for the CDR3: TGCGCCAGCAGCTTGGACGGGGTCGGGGAGCTGTTTTTT. This encodes CASSLDGVGELFF.

The rearrangement uses TRBV6-5 and TRBJ1-1; no clear D. Germline CDR1 reads MNHEY; CDR2 reads SVGAGI. The CDR3 sequence is 15 residues long. With 6 bases removed from V and 0 bases from J, the gap between germline ends came to 14 bases. CDR3 residues: CASSNLGSLNTEAFF. CDR3 coding DNA: TGTGCCAGCAGCAATCTGGGAAGCCTGAACACTGAAGCTTTCTTT.

The chain uses TRBV7-2 and TRBJ1-4, with 9 bases fitting TRBD1. Germline V lookup: CDR1 SGHTA, CDR2 FQGNSA. The V and J ends lost 6 bases and 1 base, in that order; junction bases with no gene match: 3. CDR3 length equals 15 residues. Written as DNA, the CDR3 is TGTGCCAGCAGGCCGACAGGGGGAACTAATGAAAAACTGTTTTTT. It specifies CASRPTGGTNEKLFF.

The genes are TRBV14 and TRBJ2-5; 14 bases match TRBD2. Germline V gives CDR1 SGHDN, CDR2 FVKESK. Trimming at V came to 5 bases and at J to 6 bases, leaving 5 bases not matched to a gene. This CDR3 has 15 amino acids. Here the CDR3 reads CASSGLAGGRQTQYF. The DNA for the CDR3 is TGTGCCAGCAGCGGACTAGCGGGAGGCCGACAGACCCAGTACTTC.

The chain employs TRBV7-2 and TRBJ1-1; possible D gene TRBD1, 6 bases. Germline V CDR1 and CDR2: SGHTA, FQGNSA. V lost 2 bases and J lost 1, with 11 bases in between. This CDR3 is 15 amino acids long. The CDR3 loop is CASSLRGGGNTEAFF. As DNA, the CDR3 is TGTGCCAGCAGCTTAAGGGGAGGGGGGAACACTGAAGCTTTCTTT.

Points on this clone: Other DNA sequences of this sample code for an identical CDR3. The chain recombines TRBV7-9 with TRBJ2-5; no firm D call. V was shortened by 6 bases and J by 3 bases, with 5 bases between the two germline ends. Germline CDR1 is SEHNR and CDR2 is FQNEAQ (reference sequence). The CDR3 loop spans 11 amino acids. The CDR3 DNA sequence: TGTGCCAGCAGTACCGAAGAGACCCAGTACTTC. Translating it yields CASSTEETQYF.

The V and J genes are TRBV2 and TRBJ1-6; 10 bases align to TRBD1. CDR3 length equals 15 residues. Germline CDR1 reads SNHLY; CDR2 reads FYNNEI. After removal of 4 bases from V and 8 bases from J, the junction contained 5 bases not matched to a gene. CDR3 amino acids: CASSVRQGADSPLHF. The CDR3 DNA is TGTGCCAGCAGTGTTCGACAGGGGGCCGATTCACCCCTCCACTTT.

For this clone: The same CDR3 also results from other DNA sequences found in this sample. The CDR3 protein is CASSSSGTSGSYEQYF. The CDR3 bases are TGTGCCAGCAGTTCCTCCGGGACTAGCGGTTCTTACGAGCAGTACTTC. V and J are TRBV6-6 and TRBJ2-7; 11 positions match TRBD2. V lost 4 bases and J lost 4; bases outside the gene matches: 9. CDR3 length equals 16 residues. Germline loops: CDR1 MNHNY, CDR2 SVGAGI (reference sequence).

V usage is TRBV6-5 and J usage is TRBJ2-5; TRBD2 might be the D (7 bases). The ends were cut back, 9 bases at V and 8 bases at J, with 19 bases in the middle. The length of the CDR3 is 13 residues. In germline, CDR1 is MNHEY, CDR2 SVGAGI. The CDR3: CASQSAGAATQYF. The CDR3 DNA reads TGTGCCAGTCAATCTGCGGGGGCGGCAACCCAGTACTTC.

This clone was counted ten times or more. This chain connects TRBV27 to TRBJ2-7, with 10 bases fitting TRBD2. The V and J ends lost 4 bases and 3 bases, in that order; junction bases with no gene match: 9. The CDR3 loop spans 16 amino acids. The germline V gene has CDR1 MNHEY and CDR2 SMNVEV (reference sequence). CDR3 protein: CASSSVGLADHYEQYF. CDR3 coding DNA: TGTGCCAGCAGTTCAGTTGGACTAGCGGACCACTACGAGCAGTACTTC.

The chain uses TRBV10-1 and TRBJ1-1; D remains unclear. The germline V gene encodes CDR1 WNHNN and CDR2 SYGVQD (reference sequence). The CDR3 totals 14 residues. The V end lost 0 bases, the J end lost 0 bases, and 5 bases lay between the germline ends. CDR3 loop: CASSESVVNTEAFF. The CDR3 coding sequence is TGCGCCAGCAGTGAGTCTGTAGTGAACACTGAAGCTTTCTTT.

The sample holds a few counts of this clone. V and J are TRBV5-6 and TRBJ2-3; TRBD1 aligns across 8 bases. Germline CDR1 is SGHDT and CDR2 is YYEEEE. There are 15 residues in the CDR3. Germline trimming cut 4 bases from V and 3 bases from J; bases unmatched to any gene: 7. The CDR3 loop reads CASSAGDRRTDTQYF. Here the CDR3 DNA reads TGTGCCAGCAGCGCCGGGGACAGGCGAACAGATACGCAGTATTTT.

J is TRBJ1-6 and V is TRBV27; D gene ambiguous. The CDR3 has 14 residues. Germline V gene lookup returns CDR1 MNHEY and CDR2 SMNVEV (reference sequence). Deletions cut 3 bases from V and 6 bases from J, with 9 bases between. The CDR3 sequence is CASSLQRINSPLHF. CDR3 nucleotide sequence: TGTGCCAGCAGTTTGCAACGGATTAATTCACCCCTCCACTTT.

This chain links TRBV7-9 with TRBJ2-1; either TRBD1 or TRBD2 may fit D (5 bases each). This CDR3 comprises 15 residues. Germline V lookup: CDR1 SEHNR, CDR2 FQNEAQ (reference sequence). V lost 8 bases to trimming and J lost 3 bases, with 17 bases between them. CDR3 nucleotides: TGTGCCAGCCCTATACCGGGACGGATCTACAATGAGCAGTTCTTC. It translates to CASPIPGRIYNEQFF.

This rearrangement joins TRBV19 to TRBJ2-3; D remains ambiguous. Germline V gene lookup returns CDR1 LNHDA and CDR2 SQIVND (reference sequence). This CDR3 is built from 13 residues. V lost 5 bases to trimming and J lost 1 base, with 7 bases between them. The CDR3 DNA reads TGTGCCAGTAGTCTCCGCGGCACAGATACGCAGTATTTT. This translates into CASSLRGTDTQYF.